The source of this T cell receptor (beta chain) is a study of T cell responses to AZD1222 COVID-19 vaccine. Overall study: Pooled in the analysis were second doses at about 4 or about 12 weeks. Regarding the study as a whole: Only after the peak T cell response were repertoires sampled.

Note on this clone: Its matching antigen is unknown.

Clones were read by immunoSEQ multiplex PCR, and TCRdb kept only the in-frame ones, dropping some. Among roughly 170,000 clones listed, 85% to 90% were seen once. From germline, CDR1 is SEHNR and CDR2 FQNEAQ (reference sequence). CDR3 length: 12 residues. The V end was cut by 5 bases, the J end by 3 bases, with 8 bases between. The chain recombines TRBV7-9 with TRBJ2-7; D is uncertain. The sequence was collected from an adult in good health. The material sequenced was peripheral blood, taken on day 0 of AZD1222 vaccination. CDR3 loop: CASSHTGYEQYF. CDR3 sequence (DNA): TGTGCCAGCAGCCACACCGGCTACGAGCAGTACTTC.